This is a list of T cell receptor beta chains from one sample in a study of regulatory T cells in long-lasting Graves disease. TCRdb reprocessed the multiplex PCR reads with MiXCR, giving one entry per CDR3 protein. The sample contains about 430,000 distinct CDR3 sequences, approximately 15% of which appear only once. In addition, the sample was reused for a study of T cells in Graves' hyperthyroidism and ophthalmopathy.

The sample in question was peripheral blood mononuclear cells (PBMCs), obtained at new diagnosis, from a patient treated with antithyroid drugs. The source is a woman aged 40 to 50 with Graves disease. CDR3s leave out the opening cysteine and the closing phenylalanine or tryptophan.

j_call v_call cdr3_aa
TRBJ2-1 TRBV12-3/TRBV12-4 ASSRTSGMDEQF
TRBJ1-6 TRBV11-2 ASSLDGGDGQNSPLH
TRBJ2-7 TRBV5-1 ASSAQGRGEQY
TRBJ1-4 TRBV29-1 SALGQGANEKLF
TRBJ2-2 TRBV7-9 ASAKRDGIGELF
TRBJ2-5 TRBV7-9 ASSFTQDWTARWTQY
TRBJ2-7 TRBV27 ASRGREGRDYEQY
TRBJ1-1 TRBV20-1 SARDLASGVRTEAF
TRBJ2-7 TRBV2 ATEYPGQGSYEQY
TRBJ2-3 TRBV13 ASSLGLAEDTQY